This T cell receptor beta chain is drawn from a study of blood T cell repertoires in COVID-19. Turning to the study itself: COVID-19 samples from acute and convalescent phases originated in the United States, Italy and Spain. Sample material is recorded as cDNA or gDNA derived from T cells, B-cell-depleted T cells, or PBMCs.

Generated by immunoSEQ multiplex PCR, the TCRdb table keeps only in-frame clones and is missing some. The sample consists of roughly 30,000 clones, 85% of them appearing once. CDR3 length: 17 amino acids. The sequenced sample consisted of peripheral blood. The rearrangement links TRBV21-1 to TRBJ2-2; the D call of TRBD2 is as the table states it, not checked on the DNA. TRBV21-1 has pseudogene status. The TCR originated in a human donor with acute or convalescent COVID-19. The donor label of this sample is uncertain. The CDR3 reads CASSTTPSGSRYGELFF. DNA for the CDR3: TGTGCCAGCAGCACCACTCCTAGCGGGAGTAGATACGGGGAGCTGTTTTTT.